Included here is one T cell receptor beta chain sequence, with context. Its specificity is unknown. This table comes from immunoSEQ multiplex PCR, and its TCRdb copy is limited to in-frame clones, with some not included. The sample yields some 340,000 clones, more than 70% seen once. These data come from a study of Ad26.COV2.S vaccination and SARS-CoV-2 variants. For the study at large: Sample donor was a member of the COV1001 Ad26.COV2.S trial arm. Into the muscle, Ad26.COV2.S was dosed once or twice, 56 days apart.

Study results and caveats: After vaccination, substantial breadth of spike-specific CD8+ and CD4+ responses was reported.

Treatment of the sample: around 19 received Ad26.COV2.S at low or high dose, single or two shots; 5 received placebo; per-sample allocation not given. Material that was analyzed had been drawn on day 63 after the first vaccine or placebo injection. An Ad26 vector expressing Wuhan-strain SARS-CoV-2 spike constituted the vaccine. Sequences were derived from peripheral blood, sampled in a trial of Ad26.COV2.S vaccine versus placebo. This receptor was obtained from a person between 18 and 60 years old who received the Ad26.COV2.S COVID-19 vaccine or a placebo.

The CDR3 region is CASSRGGANEQFF. CDR3 bases: TGTGCCAGCTCCCGCGGGGGGGCTAATGAGCAGTTCTTC. The chain is built from TRBV18 and TRBJ2-1; 9 bases line up with TRBD2. Per the germline V gene, CDR1 is KGHSH and CDR2 is LQKENI. CDR3 length: 13 residues. V lost 6 bases to trimming and J lost 7 bases; unmatched junction nucleotides: 4.